This TCR beta chain was sequenced during a study of blood T cells in healthy people across ages. Combining a sample-barcoded 5' primer with a J-beta primer mix, a second PCR ran for roughly 6 to 11 cycles. The authors tagged each cDNA molecule using a template-switch adaptor with 12 random nucleotides. MiXCR, run by TCRdb on the 5' RACE reads, gives a single entry per CDR3 protein. The sample yields 700,000 to 900,000 distinct CDR3 sequences, more than 25% seen once. This clonotype was counted only a few times. Antigen: not known. Study-wide results and caveats: Bulk PBMC profiling left naive and antigen-experienced comparisons inconclusive.

Trimming shortened V by 11 bases and J by 2 bases, and 21 bases separated the two germline ends. The CDR3 has 16 amino acids. CDR1 is ENHRY and CDR2 is SYGVKD in the germline V gene. Separately, the same data were catalogued under a study of T cells of mothers and their children. As that report states: A few healthy Caucasian mothers and their six children were the donors.

The specimen sequenced was blood. This TCR came from a boy under 18 in good health. The chain links TRBV10-3 to TRBJ1-4; D not certain. CDR3 in amino acids: CAAQPESRLTNEKLFF. CDR3 nucleotides: TGTGCCGCGCAGCCGGAAAGCCGTCTTACTAATGAAAAACTGTTTTTT.